Below, 8 T cell receptor beta chains from the same sample are listed, as sequenced in a study of blood T cells in healthy people across ages. Sample-barcoded 5' priming and a J-beta primer mix drove a second PCR of about 6 to 12 cycles. TCRdb used MiXCR to reprocess the 5' RACE reads, holding one entry per CDR3 protein. The repertoire holds 1.5 million or so distinct CDR3 sequences, with under 55% as singletons. The sample comprised blood. These receptors were obtained from a woman aged 18-30 years in good health.

This clonotype was detected a few times. The chain combines TRBV7-2 with TRBJ1-6, with TRBD1 matching 7 bases. J was trimmed by 9 bases and V by 2 bases; bases with no gene match: 4. The CDR3 contains 14 residues. Germline V lookup: CDR1 SGHTA, CDR2 FQGNSA. The CDR3 DNA reads as TGTGCCAGCAGCTTATCCGCAGGGGGTTCACCCCTCCACTTT. It translates to CASSLSAGGSPLHF.

This chain connects TRBV30 to TRBJ1-1, with 8 positions matching TRBD1. The J segment lost 6 bases and the V segment lost 0 bases, leaving 3 bases of the junction unmatched. Germline CDR1 GTSNPN, CDR2 SVGIG (reference sequence). The CDR3 has 13 residues. The CDR3 sequence: CAWSVRGPAEAFF. The CDR3 DNA reads TGTGCCTGGAGTGTCAGGGGGCCAGCTGAAGCTTTCTTT.

This clonotype showed up just a few times. This sequence joins TRBV12-3 or TRBV12-4 and TRBJ2-2; D is perhaps TRBD1 (6 bases). This CDR3 is 15 amino acids long. Trimming removed 4 bases at V and 2 bases at J, with 11 bases between. CDR3 region: CASSWGTYNTGELFF. CDR3 sequence (DNA): TGTGCCAGCAGTTGGGGGACATACAACACCGGGGAGCTGTTTTTT.

The chain has TRBV5-6 and TRBJ2-1; 12 bases match TRBD2. V lost 0 bases and J lost 9; bases outside the gene matches: 7. Germline V gene data show CDR1 as SGHDT and CDR2 as YYEEEE. The CDR3 length is 16 residues. In DNA form, the CDR3 reads TGTGCCAGCAGCTTGGTCCCCCTAGCGGGGGGGGGTGAGCAGTTCTTC. This translates into CASSLVPLAGGGEQFF.

This clonotype was seen once. The chain employs TRBV29-1 and TRBJ2-5; tentative D call: TRBD1 (6 bases). TRBJ2-7 matches the DNA end more closely, so the J call is doubtful. This CDR3 spans 12 amino acids. Germline values: CDR1 SQVTM, CDR2 ANQGSEA. The CDR3 sequence: CSVVQGSDEQYF. The CDR3 nucleotides are TGCAGCGTTGTGCAGGGGAGTGACGAGCAGTACTTC.

In its sample, this clonotype was seen a few times. This chain links TRBV7-9 with TRBJ1-1; no clear D. The V end was cut by 5 bases, the J end by 2 bases, with 18 bases between. The germline V gene has CDR1 SEHNR and CDR2 FQNEAQ (reference sequence). The CDR3 consists of 16 residues. The DNA of the CDR3 is TGTGCCAGCAGCACCCTAAGATGGCGGAATAACACTGAAGCTTTCTTT. This encodes CASSTLRWRNNTEAFF. The full variable domain, in which reference TRBV7-9 and TRBJ1-1 provide the parts outside the CDR3, is DTGVSQNPRHKITKRGQNVTFRCDPISEHNRLYWYRQTLGQGPEFLTYFQNEAQLEKSRLLSDRFSAERPKGSFSTLEIQRTEQGDSAMYLCASSTLRWRNNTEAFFGQGTRLTVV.

The chain joins TRBV10-3 to TRBJ1-4; possible D gene TRBD1, 5 bases. V was cut by 8 bases and J by 3 bases, with 16 bases left in between. The germline CDR1 and CDR2 sequences are ENHRY and SYGVKD. The CDR3 is 15 residues long. The CDR3 is CAIGADGAPNEKLFF. The DNA of the CDR3 is TGTGCCATCGGGGCCGACGGAGCTCCTAATGAAAAACTGTTTTTT.

This clonotype was counted a few times. The chain uses TRBV6-5 and TRBJ1-5; D gene ambiguous. This CDR3 has 15 amino acids. Trimming removed 5 bases from V and 1 base from J, with 12 bases in between. The germline gives CDR1 MNHEY, CDR2 SVGAGI. DNA for the CDR3: TGTGCCAGCAGTGCCGGACTGGGGAGCAATCAGCCCCAGCATTTT. This translates into CASSAGLGSNQPQHF.